This TCR beta chain was obtained from a study of blood T cell repertoires in COVID-19. Study-level information: The origin of the acute and convalescent COVID-19 samples was the United States, Italy and Spain. The analysed material was cDNA or gDNA that came from T cells, B-cell-depleted T cells, or PBMCs.

After removal of 1 base from V and 6 bases from J, the junction contained 5 bases not matched to a gene. This CDR3 region has 15 residues. CDR1 and CDR2 from the germline V gene are SGHNT and YENEEA. Original methodology: Reference gene primer amplification in the assay estimated nucleated cell counts. Some clones are missing from TCRdb's copy, which holds only in-frame ones; the method was immunoSEQ multiplex PCR. That table gives V, J and clone size, and the DNA gave D and trimming. The sample records about 200,000 clones, about 85% being singletons. V is TRBV11-3 and J is TRBJ2-1; 8 bases match TRBD2. What was sequenced was peripheral blood. The clonotype was recovered from a woman aged 50 to 65 with COVID-19, enrolled during active disease. In DNA form, the CDR3 reads TGTGCCAGCAGCTTAGCGAGCGGGGGCCGCAATGAGCAGTTCTTC. Its protein is CASSLASGGRNEQFF.